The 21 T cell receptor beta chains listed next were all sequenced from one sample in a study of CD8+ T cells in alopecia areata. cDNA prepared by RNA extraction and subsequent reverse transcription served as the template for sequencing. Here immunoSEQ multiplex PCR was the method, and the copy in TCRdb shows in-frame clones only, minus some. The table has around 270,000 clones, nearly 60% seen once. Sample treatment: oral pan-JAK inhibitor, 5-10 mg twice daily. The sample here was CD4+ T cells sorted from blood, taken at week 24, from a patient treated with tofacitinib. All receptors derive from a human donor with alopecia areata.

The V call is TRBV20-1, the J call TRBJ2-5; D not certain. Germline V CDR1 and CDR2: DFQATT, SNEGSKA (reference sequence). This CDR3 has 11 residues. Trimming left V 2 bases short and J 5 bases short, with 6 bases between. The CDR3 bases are TGCAGTGCTAGAATTGGGGAGACCCAGTACTTC. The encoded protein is CSARIGETQYF.

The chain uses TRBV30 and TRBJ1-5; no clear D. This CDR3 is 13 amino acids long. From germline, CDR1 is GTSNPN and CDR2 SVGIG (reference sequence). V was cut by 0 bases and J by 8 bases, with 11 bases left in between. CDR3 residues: CAWSVTGIEPQHF. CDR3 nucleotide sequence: TGTGCCTGGAGTGTAACTGGTATTGAGCCCCAGCATTTT.

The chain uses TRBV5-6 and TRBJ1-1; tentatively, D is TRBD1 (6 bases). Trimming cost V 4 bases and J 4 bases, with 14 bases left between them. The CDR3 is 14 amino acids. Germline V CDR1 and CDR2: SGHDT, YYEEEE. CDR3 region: CASSRGTRSTEAFF. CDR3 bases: TGTGCCAGCAGCAGGGGGACGAGGAGCACTGAAGCTTTCTTT. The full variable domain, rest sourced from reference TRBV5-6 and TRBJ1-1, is DAGVTQSPTHLIKTRGQQVTLRCSPKSGHDTVSWYQQALGQGPQFIFQYYEEEERQRGNFPDRFSGHQFPNYSSELNVNALLLGDSALYLCASSRGTRSTEAFFGQGTRLTVV.

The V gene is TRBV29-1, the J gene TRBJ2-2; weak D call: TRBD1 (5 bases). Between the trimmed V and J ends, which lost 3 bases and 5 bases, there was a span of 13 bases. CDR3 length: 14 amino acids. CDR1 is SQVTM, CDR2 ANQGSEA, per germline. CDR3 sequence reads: CSVDRQGRTGELFF. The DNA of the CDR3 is TGCAGCGTTGATAGGCAGGGCCGGACCGGGGAGCTGTTTTTT.

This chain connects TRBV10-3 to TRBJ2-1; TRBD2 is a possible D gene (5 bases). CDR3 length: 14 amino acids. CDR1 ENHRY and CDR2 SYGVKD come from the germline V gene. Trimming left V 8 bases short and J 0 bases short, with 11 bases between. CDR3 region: CAISPADSYNEQFF. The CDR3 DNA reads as TGTGCCATCTCACCAGCGGACTCCTACAATGAGCAGTTCTTC.

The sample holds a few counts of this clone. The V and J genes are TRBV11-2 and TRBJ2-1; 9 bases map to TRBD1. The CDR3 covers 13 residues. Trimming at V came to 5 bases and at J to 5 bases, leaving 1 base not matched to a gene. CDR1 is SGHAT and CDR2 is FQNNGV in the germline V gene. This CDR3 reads CASSGTGHNEQFF. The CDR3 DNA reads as TGTGCCAGCAGCGGGACAGGGCACAATGAGCAGTTCTTC.

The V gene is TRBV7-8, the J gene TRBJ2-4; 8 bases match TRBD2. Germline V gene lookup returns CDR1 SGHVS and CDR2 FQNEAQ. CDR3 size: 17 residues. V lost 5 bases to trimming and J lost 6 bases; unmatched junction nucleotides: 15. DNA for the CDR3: TGTGCCAGCAGCCGCGGGGGCGGCGGGGGGAATGTAAACATTCAGTACTTC. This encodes CASSRGGGGGNVNIQYF.

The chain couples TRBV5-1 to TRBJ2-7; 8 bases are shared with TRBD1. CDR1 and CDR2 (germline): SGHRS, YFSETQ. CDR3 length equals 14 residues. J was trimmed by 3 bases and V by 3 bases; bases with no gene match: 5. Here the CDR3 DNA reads TGCGCCAGCAGCTGGGGGACAGGAGACTACGAGCAGTACTTC. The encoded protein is CASSWGTGDYEQYF.

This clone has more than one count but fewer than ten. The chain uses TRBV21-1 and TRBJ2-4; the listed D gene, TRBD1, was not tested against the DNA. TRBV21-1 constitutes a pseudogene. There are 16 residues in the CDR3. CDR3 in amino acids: CASSKDRRPAKNIQYF. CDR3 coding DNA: TGTGCCAGCAGCAAAGATCGCAGGCCGGCCAAAAACATTCAGTACTTC.

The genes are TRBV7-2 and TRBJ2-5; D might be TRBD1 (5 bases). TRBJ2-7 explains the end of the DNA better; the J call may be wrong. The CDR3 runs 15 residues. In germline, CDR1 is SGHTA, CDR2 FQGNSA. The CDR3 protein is CASSLVSGQGYEQYF. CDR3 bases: TGTGCCAGCAGCTTAGTCTCCGGACAAGGCTACGAGCAGTACTTC.

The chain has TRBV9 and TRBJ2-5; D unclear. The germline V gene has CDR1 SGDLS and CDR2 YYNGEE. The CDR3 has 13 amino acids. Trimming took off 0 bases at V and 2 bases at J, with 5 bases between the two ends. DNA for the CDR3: TGTGCCAGCAGCGTAGTGGGACAAGAGACCCAGTACTTC. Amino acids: CASSVVGQETQYF. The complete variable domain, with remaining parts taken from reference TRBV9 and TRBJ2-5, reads DSGVTQTPKHLITATGQRVTLRCSPRSGDLSVYWYQQSLDQGLQFLIQYYNGEERAKGNILERFSAQQFPDLHSELNLSSLELGDSALYFCASSVVGQETQYFGPGTRLLVL.

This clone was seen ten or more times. This CDR3 is CASSQDHASDEQFF. CDR3 coding DNA: TGCGCCAGCAGCCAGGATCACGCTTCGGATGAGCAGTTCTTC. The chain carries TRBV4-3 and TRBJ2-1; no clear D. CDR1 is LGHNA and CDR2 is YSLEER in the germline V gene. The CDR3 sequence is 14 residues long. Deletions cut 3 bases from V and 8 bases from J, with 14 bases between.

DNA of the CDR3: TGCAGCGGCTGGGGGAGCGGGGGAAACATTCAGTACTTC. It codes for CSGWGSGGNIQYF. This chain uses TRBV29-1 with TRBJ2-4, with 8 positions matching TRBD2. Germline V gene sequence: CDR1 SQVTM, CDR2 ANQGSEA. Unmatched junction bases numbered 8, after V lost 7 bases and J lost 6 bases. The CDR3 totals 13 residues.

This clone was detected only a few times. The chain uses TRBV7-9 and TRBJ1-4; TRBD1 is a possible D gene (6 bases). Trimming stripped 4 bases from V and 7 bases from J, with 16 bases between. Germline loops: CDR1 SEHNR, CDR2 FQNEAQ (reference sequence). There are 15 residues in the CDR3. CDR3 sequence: CASSSQGQSVEKLFF. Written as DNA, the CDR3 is TGTGCCAGCAGCTCCCAGGGACAATCAGTTGAAAAACTGTTTTTT.

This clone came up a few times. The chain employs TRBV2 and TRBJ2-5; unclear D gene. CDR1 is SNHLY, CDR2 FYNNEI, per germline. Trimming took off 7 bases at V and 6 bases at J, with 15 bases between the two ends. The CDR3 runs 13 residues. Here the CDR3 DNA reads TGTGCCAGCATCGGCCTCGCTGGGAAGACCCAGTACTTC. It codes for CASIGLAGKTQYF.

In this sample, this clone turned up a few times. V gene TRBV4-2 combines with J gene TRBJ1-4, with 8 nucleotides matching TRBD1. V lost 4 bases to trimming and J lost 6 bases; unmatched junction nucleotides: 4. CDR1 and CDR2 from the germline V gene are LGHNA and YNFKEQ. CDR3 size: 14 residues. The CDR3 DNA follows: TGTGCCAGCAGCCCAGGGGGCGCGCATGAAAAACTGTTTTTT. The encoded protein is CASSPGGAHEKLFF.

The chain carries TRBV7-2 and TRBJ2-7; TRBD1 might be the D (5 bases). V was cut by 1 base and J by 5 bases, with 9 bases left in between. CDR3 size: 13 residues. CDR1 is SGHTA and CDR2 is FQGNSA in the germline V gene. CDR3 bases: TGTGCCAGCAGCTTAGGGCAGGGCCACGAGCAGTACTTC. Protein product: CASSLGQGHEQYF.

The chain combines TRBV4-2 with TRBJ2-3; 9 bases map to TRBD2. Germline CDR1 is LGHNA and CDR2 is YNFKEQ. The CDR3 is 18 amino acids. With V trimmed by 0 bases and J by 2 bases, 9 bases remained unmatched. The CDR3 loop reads CASSQEGFASGNTDTQYF. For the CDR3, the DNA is TGTGCCAGCAGCCAAGAGGGGTTTGCTAGCGGGAACACAGATACGCAGTATTTT.

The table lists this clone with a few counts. The CDR3: CSVLGGFSYNEQFF. The CDR3 nucleotides read TGCAGCGTCCTAGGGGGGTTCTCCTACAATGAGCAGTTCTTC. The chain carries TRBV29-1 and TRBJ2-1; D tentatively fits TRBD1 or TRBD2 (6 bases each). V was pared by 6 bases and J by 0 bases, with 12 bases between. This CDR3 is 14 amino acids long. The V gene's germline CDR1 is SQVTM and CDR2 ANQGSEA.

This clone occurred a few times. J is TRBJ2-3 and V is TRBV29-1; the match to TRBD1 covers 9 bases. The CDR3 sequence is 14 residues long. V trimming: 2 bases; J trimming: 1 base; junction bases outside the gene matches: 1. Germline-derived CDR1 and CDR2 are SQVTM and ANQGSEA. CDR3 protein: CSVEWTGGTDTQYF. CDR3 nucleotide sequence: TGCAGCGTTGAATGGACAGGGGGCACAGATACGCAGTATTTT.

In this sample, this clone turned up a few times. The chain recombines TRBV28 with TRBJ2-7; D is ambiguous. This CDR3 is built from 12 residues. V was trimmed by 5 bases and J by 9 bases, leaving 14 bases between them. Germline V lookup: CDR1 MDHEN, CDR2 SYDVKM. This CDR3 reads CASSPTRELQYF. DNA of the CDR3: TGTGCCAGCAGTCCAACACGTGAATTGCAGTACTTC.